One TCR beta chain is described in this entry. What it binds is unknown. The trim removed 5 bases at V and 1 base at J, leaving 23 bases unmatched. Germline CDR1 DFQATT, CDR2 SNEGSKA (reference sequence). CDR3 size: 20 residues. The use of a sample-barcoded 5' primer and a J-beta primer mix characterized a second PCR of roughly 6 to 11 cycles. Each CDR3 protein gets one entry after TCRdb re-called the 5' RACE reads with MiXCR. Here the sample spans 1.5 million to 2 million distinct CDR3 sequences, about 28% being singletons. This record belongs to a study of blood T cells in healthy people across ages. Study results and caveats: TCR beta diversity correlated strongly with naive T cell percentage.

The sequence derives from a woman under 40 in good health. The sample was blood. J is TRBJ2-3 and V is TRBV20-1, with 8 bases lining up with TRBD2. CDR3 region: CSAPARVGGGPPLGTDTQYF. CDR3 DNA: TGCAGTGCTCCCGCGCGTGTAGGCGGGGGGCCCCCCTTGGGCACAGATACGCAGTATTTT.